This T cell receptor (beta chain) was sequenced in a study of identical twins. With template switching, a universal primer site was added, and the cDNA carried unique molecular identifiers. TCRdb reanalysed the 5' RACE reads using MiXCR and keeps one entry per CDR3 protein. The data contain around 450,000 distinct CDR3 sequences, 14% of them singletons. Points on this clonotype: The antigen is unknown.

General observations from the study: Cord blood's abundant beta clonotypes had fewer insertions, unlike memory repertoires.

Germline trimming cut 4 bases from V and 8 bases from J; bases unmatched to any gene: 10. Germline lookup yields CDR1 DFQATT and CDR2 SNEGSKA (reference sequence). This CDR3 has 13 amino acids. The same specimen was also included in a second study, on yellow fever vaccine responses in identical twins.

The clonotype originates from a woman aged 18-29 years in good health. The sequencing input was CD4+ T cells sorted from blood. The chain employs TRBV20-1 and TRBJ2-7, with TRBD1 identical over 8 bases. The CDR3 nucleotides read TGCAGTGCTAAAAAGACAGGGGTTTGGAAGCAGTACTTC. Its translation: CSAKKTGVWKQYF.